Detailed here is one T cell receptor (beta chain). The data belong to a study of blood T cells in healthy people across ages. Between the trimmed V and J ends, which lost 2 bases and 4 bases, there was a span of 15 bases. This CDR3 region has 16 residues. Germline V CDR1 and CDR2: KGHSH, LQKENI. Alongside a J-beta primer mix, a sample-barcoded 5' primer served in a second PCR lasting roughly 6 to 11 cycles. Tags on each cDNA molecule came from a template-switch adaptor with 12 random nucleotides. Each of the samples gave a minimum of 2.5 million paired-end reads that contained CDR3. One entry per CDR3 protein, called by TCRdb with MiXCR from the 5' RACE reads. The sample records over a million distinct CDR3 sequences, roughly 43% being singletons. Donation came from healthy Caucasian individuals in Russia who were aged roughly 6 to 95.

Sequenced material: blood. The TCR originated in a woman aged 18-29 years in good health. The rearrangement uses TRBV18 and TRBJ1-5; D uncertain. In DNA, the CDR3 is TGTGCCAGCTCACCAGTGGCTACGCACTCAAATCAGCCCCAGCATTTT. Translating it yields CASSPVATHSNQPQHF.